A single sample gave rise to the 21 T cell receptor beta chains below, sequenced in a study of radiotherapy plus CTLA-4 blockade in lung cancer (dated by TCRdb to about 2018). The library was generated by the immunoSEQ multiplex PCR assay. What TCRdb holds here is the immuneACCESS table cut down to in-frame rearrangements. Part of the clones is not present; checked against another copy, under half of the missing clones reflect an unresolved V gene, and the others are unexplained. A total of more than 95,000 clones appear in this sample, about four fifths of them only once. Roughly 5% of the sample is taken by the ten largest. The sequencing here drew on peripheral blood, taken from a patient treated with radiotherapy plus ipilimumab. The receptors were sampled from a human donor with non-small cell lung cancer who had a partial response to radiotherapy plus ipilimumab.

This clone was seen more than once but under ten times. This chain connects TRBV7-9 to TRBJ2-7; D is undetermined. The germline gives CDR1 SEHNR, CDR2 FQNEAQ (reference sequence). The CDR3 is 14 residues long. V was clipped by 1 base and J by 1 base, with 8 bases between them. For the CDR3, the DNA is TGTGCCAGCAGCTTAGGAGTGCTATCCTACGAGCAGTACTTC. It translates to CASSLGVLSYEQYF.

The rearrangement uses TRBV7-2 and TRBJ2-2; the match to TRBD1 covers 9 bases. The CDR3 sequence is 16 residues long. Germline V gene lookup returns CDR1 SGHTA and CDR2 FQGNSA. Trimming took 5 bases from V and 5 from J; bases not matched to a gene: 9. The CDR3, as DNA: TGTGCCAGCAGCCCAAGACAGGGGGAGGGGACCGGGGAGCTGTTTTTT. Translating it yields CASSPRQGEGTGELFF.

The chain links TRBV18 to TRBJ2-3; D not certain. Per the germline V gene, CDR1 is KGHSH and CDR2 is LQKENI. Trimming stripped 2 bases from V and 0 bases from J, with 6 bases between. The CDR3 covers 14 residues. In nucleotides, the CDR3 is TGTGCCAGCTCACCATACAGTAGCACAGATACGCAGTATTTT. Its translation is CASSPYSSTDTQYF.

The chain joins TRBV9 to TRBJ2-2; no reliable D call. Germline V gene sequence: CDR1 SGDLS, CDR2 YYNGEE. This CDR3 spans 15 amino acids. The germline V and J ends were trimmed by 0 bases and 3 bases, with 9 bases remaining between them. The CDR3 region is CASSVGPSDTGELFF. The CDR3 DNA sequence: TGTGCCAGCAGCGTAGGACCGAGCGACACCGGGGAGCTGTTTTTT.

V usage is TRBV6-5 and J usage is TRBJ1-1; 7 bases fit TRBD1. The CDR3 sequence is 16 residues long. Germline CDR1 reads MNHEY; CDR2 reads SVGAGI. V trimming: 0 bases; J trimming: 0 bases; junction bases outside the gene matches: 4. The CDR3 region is CASSYSPGGLNTEAFF. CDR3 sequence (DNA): TGTGCCAGCAGTTACTCGCCAGGGGGATTGAACACTGAAGCTTTCTTT.

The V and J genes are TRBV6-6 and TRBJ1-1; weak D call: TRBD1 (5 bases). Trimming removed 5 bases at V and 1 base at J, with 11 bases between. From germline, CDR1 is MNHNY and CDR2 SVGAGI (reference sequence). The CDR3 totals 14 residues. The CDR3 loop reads CASSGGLGNTEAFF. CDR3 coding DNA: TGTGCCAGCAGTGGGGGACTTGGGAACACTGAAGCTTTCTTT.

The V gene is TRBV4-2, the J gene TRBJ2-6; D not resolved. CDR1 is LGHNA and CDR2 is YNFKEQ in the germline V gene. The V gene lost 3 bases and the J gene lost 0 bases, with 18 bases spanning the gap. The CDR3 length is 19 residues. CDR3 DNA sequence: TGTGCCAGCAGCCAGTTTTCCCCCAGGTCGAGCTCTGGGGCCAACGTCCTGACTTTC. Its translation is CASSQFSPRSSSGANVLTF.

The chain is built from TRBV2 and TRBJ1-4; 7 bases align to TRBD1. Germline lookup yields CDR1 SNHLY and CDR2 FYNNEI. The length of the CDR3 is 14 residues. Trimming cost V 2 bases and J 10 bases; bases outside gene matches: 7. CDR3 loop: CASSEQGGIGKLFF. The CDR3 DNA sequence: TGTGCCAGCAGTGAACAGGGGGGAATAGGAAAACTGTTTTTT.

CDR3 region: CASSGGGGFQPQHF. The CDR3 nucleotides are TGTGCCAGCAGTGGTGGGGGCGGATTCCAGCCCCAGCATTTT. The chain combines TRBV28 with TRBJ1-5; a possible D gene is TRBD1 (6 bases). This CDR3 has 14 amino acids. The germline gives CDR1 MDHEN, CDR2 SYDVKM. The ends were cut back, 5 bases at V and 7 bases at J, with 15 bases in the middle.

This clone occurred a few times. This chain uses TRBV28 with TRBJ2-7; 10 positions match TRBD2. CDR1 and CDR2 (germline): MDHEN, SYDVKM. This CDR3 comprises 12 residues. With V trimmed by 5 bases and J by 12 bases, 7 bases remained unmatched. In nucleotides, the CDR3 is TGTGCCAGCAGTCCCGGGACTAGCGTATGGTACGTC. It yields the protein CASSPGTSVWYV.

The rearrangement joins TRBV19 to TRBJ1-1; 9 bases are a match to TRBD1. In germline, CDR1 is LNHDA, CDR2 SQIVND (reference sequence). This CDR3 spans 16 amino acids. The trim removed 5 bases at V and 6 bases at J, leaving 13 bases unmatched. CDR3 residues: CASSGYGRTGAAEAFF. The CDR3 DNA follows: TGTGCCAGTAGTGGATATGGGAGGACAGGGGCTGCTGAAGCTTTCTTT.

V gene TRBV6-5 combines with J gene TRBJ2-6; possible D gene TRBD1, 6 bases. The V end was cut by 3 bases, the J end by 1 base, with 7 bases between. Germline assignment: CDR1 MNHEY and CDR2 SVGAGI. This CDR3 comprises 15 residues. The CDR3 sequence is CASSYDRSGANVLTF. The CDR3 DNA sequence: TGTGCCAGCAGTTATGACAGGTCTGGGGCCAACGTCCTGACTTTC.

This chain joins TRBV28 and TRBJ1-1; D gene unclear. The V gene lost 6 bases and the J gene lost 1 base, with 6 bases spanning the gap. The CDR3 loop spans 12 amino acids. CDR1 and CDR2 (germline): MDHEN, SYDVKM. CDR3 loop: CASRGRNTEAFF. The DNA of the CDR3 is TGTGCCAGCAGGGGCCGGAACACTGAAGCTTTCTTT.

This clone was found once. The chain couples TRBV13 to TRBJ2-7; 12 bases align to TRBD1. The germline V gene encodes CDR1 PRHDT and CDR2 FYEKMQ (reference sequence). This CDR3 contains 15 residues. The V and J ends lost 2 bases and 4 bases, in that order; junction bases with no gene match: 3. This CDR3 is CASSLLGQGAYEQYF. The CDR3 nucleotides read TGTGCCAGCAGCTTACTGGGACAGGGGGCGTACGAGCAGTACTTC. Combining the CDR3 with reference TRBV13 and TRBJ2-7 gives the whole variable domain AAGVIQSPRHLIKEKRETATLKCYPIPRHDTVYWYQQGPGQDPQFLISFYEKMQSDKGSIPDRFSAQQFSDYHSELNMSSLELGDSALYFCASSLLGQGAYEQYFGPGTRLTVT.

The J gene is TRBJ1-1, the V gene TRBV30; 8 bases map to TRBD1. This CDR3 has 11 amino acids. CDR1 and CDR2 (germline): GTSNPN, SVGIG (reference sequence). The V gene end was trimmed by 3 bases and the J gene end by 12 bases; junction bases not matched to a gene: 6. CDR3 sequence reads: CAWSAGGLSFF. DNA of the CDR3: TGTGCCTGGAGCGCAGGGGGCTTATCTTTCTTT.

CDR3 residues: CASSYITGGYNEQFF. CDR3 sequence (DNA): TGTGCCAGCAGCTATATAACAGGGGGCTACAATGAGCAGTTCTTC. V usage is TRBV11-2 and J usage is TRBJ2-1, with 8 bases aligning to TRBD1. V was pared by 4 bases and J by 3 bases, with 5 bases of the junction left unmatched. The CDR3 consists of 15 residues. CDR1 and CDR2 (germline): SGHAT, FQNNGV.

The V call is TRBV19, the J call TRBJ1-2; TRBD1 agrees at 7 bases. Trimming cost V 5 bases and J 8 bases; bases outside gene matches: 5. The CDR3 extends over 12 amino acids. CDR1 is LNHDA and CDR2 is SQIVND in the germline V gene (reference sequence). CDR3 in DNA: TGTGCCAGTAGTCCAGGGGGGTCCGGCTACACCTTC. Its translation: CASSPGGSGYTF.

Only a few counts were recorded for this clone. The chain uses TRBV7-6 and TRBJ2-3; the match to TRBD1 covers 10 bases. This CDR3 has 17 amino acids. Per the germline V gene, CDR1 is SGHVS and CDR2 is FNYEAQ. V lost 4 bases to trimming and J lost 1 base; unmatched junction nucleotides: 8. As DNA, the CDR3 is TGTGCCAGCAGCTCCCGGGACAGGGGTCGTGGCACAGATACGCAGTATTTT. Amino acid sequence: CASSSRDRGRGTDTQYF.

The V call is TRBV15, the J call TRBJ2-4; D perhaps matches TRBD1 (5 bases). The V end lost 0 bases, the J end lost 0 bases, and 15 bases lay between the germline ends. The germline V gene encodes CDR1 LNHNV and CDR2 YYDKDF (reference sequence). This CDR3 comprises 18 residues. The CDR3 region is CATSRDRENRLAKNIQYF. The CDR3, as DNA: TGTGCCACCAGCAGAGATAGAGAAAACAGGTTAGCCAAAAACATTCAGTACTTC.

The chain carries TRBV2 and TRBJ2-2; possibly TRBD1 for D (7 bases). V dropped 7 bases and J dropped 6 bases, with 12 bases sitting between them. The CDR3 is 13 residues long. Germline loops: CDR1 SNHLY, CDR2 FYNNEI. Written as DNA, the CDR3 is TGTGCCAGCATGGAGGGGGCGGCCGGGGAGCTGTTTTTT. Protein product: CASMEGAAGELFF.

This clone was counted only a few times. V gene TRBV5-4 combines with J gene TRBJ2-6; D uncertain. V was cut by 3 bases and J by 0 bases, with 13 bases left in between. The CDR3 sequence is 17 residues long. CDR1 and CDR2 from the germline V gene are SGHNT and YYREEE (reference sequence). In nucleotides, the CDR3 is TGTGCCAGCAGCTCAGCGCAAGAGAGCTCTGGGGCCAACGTCCTGACTTTC. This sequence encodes CASSSAQESSGANVLTF.